This T cell receptor beta chain was captured by sequencing in a study of blood T cells in healthy people across ages. Concerning this clonotype itself: The antigen is unknown.

This CDR3 is 13 amino acids long. CDR1 is SGHNT, CDR2 YYREEE, per germline (reference sequence). Study findings and constraints: Comparison with aged donors showed that long-lived donors had more naive CD4+ cells and higher diversity.

It was with a sample-barcoded 5' primer and a J-beta primer mix that a second PCR of about 6 to 12 cycles was run. Each cDNA molecule was tagged by a template-switch adaptor with 12 random nucleotides. TCRdb fed the 5' RACE reads into MiXCR, producing one record per CDR3 protein. The top ten hold roughly 3.4% of the sample, which has about 620,000 distinct CDR3 sequences, 20% to 25% seen once. This TCR was sampled from a man aged 70 or older in good health. The sequenced sample was blood. This chain uses TRBV5-4 with TRBJ2-1; D unclear. TRBJ2-5 explains the end of the DNA better; the J call may be wrong. The CDR3 bases are TGTGCCAGCAGCACCCACCAAGATGAGACCCAGTACTTC. The encoded protein is CASSTHQDETQYF.